These 15 T cell receptor beta chains were all obtained from the same sample, sequenced in a study of blood T cells in healthy people across ages. Combining a sample-barcoded 5' primer with a J-beta primer mix, a second PCR ran for roughly 6 to 12 cycles. TCRdb re-called the 5' RACE reads through MiXCR, storing one row per CDR3 protein. The sample records roughly 700,000 distinct CDR3 sequences, 45% to 50% being singletons. What was sequenced was blood. Receptors originate from a woman aged 55-69 years in good health.

This rearrangement joins TRBV29-1 to TRBJ2-5; possibly TRBD1 or TRBD2 for D (6 bases each). The J call is in doubt because the DNA end fits TRBJ2-7 better. The CDR3 contains 11 residues. Germline V gene data show CDR1 as SQVTM and CDR2 as ANQGSEA. The CDR3, as DNA: TGCAGCGTGGGGGCGGGGCTCGAGCAGTACTTC. It codes for CSVGAGLEQYF.

This clonotype has only a few counts. The CDR3, as DNA: TGCAGTGCCAGATCCGGGGGGGTTGGGGCCAACGTCCTGACTTTC. Protein: CSARSGGVGANVLTF. The chain combines TRBV20-1 with TRBJ2-6; the match to TRBD2 covers 8 bases. This CDR3 is 15 amino acids long. CDR1 and CDR2 (germline): DFQATT, SNEGSKA (reference sequence). The trim removed 6 bases at V and 3 bases at J, leaving 7 bases unmatched.

In this sample, this clonotype turned up a few times. The genes are TRBV12-3 or TRBV12-4 and TRBJ1-5, with D perhaps TRBD1 (6 bases). This CDR3 contains 16 residues. The V gene lost 6 bases and the J gene lost 2 bases, with 17 bases spanning the gap. CDR3 bases: TGTGCCAGCAGCCCCGACAGGTCCATTGGCAATCAGCCCCAGCATTTT. Translated: CASSPDRSIGNQPQHF.

This clonotype was seen a handful of times. This chain joins TRBV4-3 and TRBJ2-5; 7 bases are shared with TRBD1. V was pared by 4 bases and J by 8 bases, with 7 bases of the junction left unmatched. The germline V gene encodes CDR1 LGHNA and CDR2 YSLEER. The CDR3 sequence is 13 residues long. CDR3 sequence (DNA): TGCGCCAGCAGCCCCAGACAGGGTCTAACCCAGTACTTC. Encoded protein: CASSPRQGLTQYF.

This rearrangement joins TRBV4-3 to TRBJ2-5; D is unresolved. V dropped 4 bases and J dropped 2 bases, with 14 bases sitting between them. Germline V lookup: CDR1 LGHNA, CDR2 YSLEER. The CDR3 extends over 15 amino acids. DNA of the CDR3: TGCGCCAGCAGCCCCTTAGGCAGAACGCAAGAGACCCAGTACTTC. Its protein is CASSPLGRTQETQYF.

The count of this clonotype is one. This chain connects TRBV6-5 to TRBJ2-1, with 16 positions matching TRBD2. This CDR3 contains 16 residues. V dropped 2 bases and J dropped 7; count of bases not matched to a gene: 2. The V gene's germline CDR1 is MNHEY and CDR2 SVGAGI. The CDR3 nucleotides are TGTGCCAGCAGTTACGGGACTAGCGGGAGGGCAAATGAGCAGTTCTTC. It translates to CASSYGTSGRANEQFF.

The rearrangement joins TRBV7-2 to TRBJ2-5, with D perhaps TRBD2 (5 bases). The J call may be wrong; the DNA end is better matched by TRBJ2-7. CDR3 length equals 13 residues. CDR1 SGHTA and CDR2 FQGNSA come from the germline V gene. CDR3: CASSRAEFYEQYF. In DNA form, the CDR3 reads TGTGCCAGCAGCAGAGCGGAGTTTTACGAGCAGTACTTC.

The chain links TRBV6-2 or TRBV6-3 to TRBJ2-7; 10 bases match TRBD1. The CDR3 loop spans 18 amino acids. Trimming removed 5 bases from V and 3 bases from J; junction bases left unmatched: 16. Germline loops: CDR1 MNHEY, CDR2 SVGEGT. CDR3 sequence reads: CASSPLQPRTGGGYEQYF. In DNA, the CDR3 is TGTGCCAGCAGTCCCCTGCAACCTCGGACAGGGGGAGGCTACGAGCAGTACTTC.

This clonotype was observed a few times. The rearrangement links TRBV6-5 to TRBJ2-5; no definite D call. This CDR3 spans 13 amino acids. The V gene lost 0 bases and the J gene lost 5 bases, with 7 bases spanning the gap. CDR1 is MNHEY, CDR2 SVGAGI, per germline. CDR3 sequence (DNA): TGTGCCAGCAGTTACTCGTTCGGGGAGACCCAGTACTTC. Its translation is CASSYSFGETQYF.

The chain carries TRBV11-1 and TRBJ1-1; unclear D gene. The ends were cut back, 5 bases at V and 5 bases at J, with 12 bases in the middle. The CDR3 sequence is 13 residues long. From germline, CDR1 is SGHAT and CDR2 FQDESV (reference sequence). The CDR3 nucleotides read TGTGCCAGCAGCCCTATCCGAGGGACTGAAGCTTTCTTT. It encodes CASSPIRGTEAFF.

This clonotype occurred many times. The V call is TRBV20-1, the J call TRBJ2-4; possibly TRBD2 for D (6 bases). Germline V gene sequence: CDR1 DFQATT, CDR2 SNEGSKA (reference sequence). V lost 5 bases and J 7 bases, leaving 15 bases between the germline ends. The CDR3 sequence is 13 residues long. CDR3 DNA: TGCAGTGCTTGGTGGGACTTGACCAACATTCAGTACTTC. It codes for CSAWWDLTNIQYF.

The chain has TRBV20-1 and TRBJ2-5; no clear D gene. The J call could be wrong; TRBJ2-7 is a better fit for the DNA end. Germline CDR1 and CDR2: DFQATT and SNEGSKA (reference sequence). CDR3 size: 14 residues. Here the CDR3 DNA reads TGCAGTGCTCCCCTGCTTGGTAGCTTAGACGAGCAGTACTTC. Encoded protein: CSAPLLGSLDEQYF.

The chain uses TRBV20-1 and TRBJ2-7; TRBD2 aligns across 7 bases. The J call may not be correct, given that the DNA end is closer to TRBJ2-5. Germline V gives CDR1 DFQATT, CDR2 SNEGSKA (reference sequence). The CDR3 is made up of 14 amino acids. The CDR3 reads CSARAEGRVETQYF. As DNA, the CDR3 is TGCAGTGCTAGAGCGGAAGGGAGGGTAGAGACCCAGTACTTC.

The chain couples TRBV5-1 to TRBJ1-2, with TRBD1 matching 7 bases. This CDR3 has 17 residues. The V and J ends lost 4 bases and 6 bases, in that order; junction bases with no gene match: 18. CDR1 and CDR2 from the germline V gene are SGHRS and YFSETQ. The CDR3 DNA follows: TGCGCCAGCAGCCACGACCCAGACAGGGAGGGGAGAGATGGCTACACCTTC. As protein: CASSHDPDREGRDGYTF.

This clonotype was counted only a few times. The chain is built from TRBV20-1 and TRBJ1-2; D is perhaps TRBD1 (5 bases). Germline V gives CDR1 DFQATT, CDR2 SNEGSKA (reference sequence). The CDR3 runs 12 residues. V was shortened by 6 bases and J by 5 bases, with 13 bases between the two germline ends. Here the CDR3 DNA reads TGCAGTGCGGAACAGGAATTTTATGGCTACACCTTC. This gives the protein CSAEQEFYGYTF.